The 19 T cell receptor beta chains listed next were all sequenced from one sample in a study of blood T cell repertoires in COVID-19. The assay was immunoSEQ multiplex PCR, and TCRdb's table has in-frame clones only and misses some. The sample comprises approximately 300,000 clones, about nine tenths of which are singletons, and 4% to 6% rests with the top ten. Source material: PBMCs or T cells enriched from blood (not recorded which). These receptors originate from a man aged 55 to 70 who had recovered from COVID-19.

The chain joins TRBV7-2 to TRBJ2-1; D might be TRBD2 (6 bases). This CDR3 has 15 residues. The V and J ends lost 2 bases and 2 bases respectively, with 10 bases between them. Germline V gene lookup returns CDR1 SGHTA and CDR2 FQGNSA. Here the CDR3 DNA reads TGTGCCAGCAGCTTACTGGGACTCACCTACAATGAGCAGTTCTTC. The encoded protein is CASSLLGLTYNEQFF.

V gene TRBV12-5 combines with J gene TRBJ2-7, with a weak D call TRBD1 (6 bases). Germline lookup yields CDR1 LGHNT and CDR2 FRNRAP. This CDR3 region has 14 residues. V was clipped by 0 bases and J by 2 bases, with 8 bases between them. The CDR3, as DNA: TGTGCTAGTGGTTTGGTACGACAGGCCTACGAGCAGTACTTC. This gives the protein CASGLVRQAYEQYF.

V and J are TRBV6-5 and TRBJ2-1; 8 bases fit TRBD2. J was trimmed by 1 base and V by 2 bases; bases with no gene match: 1. The CDR3 extends over 15 amino acids. CDR1 is MNHEY, CDR2 SVGAGI, per germline. CDR3 sequence reads: CASSYGGRSYNEQFF. CDR3 DNA sequence: TGTGCCAGCAGTTACGGCGGGAGGTCCTACAATGAGCAGTTCTTC.

The rearrangement joins TRBV7-9 to TRBJ2-5; tentatively, D is TRBD1 (6 bases). CDR3 length: 13 amino acids. Germline values: CDR1 SEHNR, CDR2 FQNEAQ (reference sequence). V gave up 6 bases and J gave up 5 bases, with 13 bases separating them. The CDR3 DNA sequence: TGTGCCAGCAGTCAGGGGCTGGGGGAGACCCAGTACTTC. Translation gives CASSQGLGETQYF.

The chain joins TRBV5-8 to TRBJ2-7, with D perhaps matching TRBD1 (7 bases). The germline CDR1 and CDR2 sequences are SGHTS and YDEGEE. This CDR3 spans 14 amino acids. Deletions cut 0 bases from V and 4 bases from J, with 11 bases between. The CDR3 nucleotides are TGTGCCAGCAGCTTGGCAGGGGGGAGGTACGAGCAGTACTTC. This gives the protein CASSLAGGRYEQYF.

The rearrangement links TRBV7-2 to TRBJ2-7; 9 bases map to TRBD1. The germline gives CDR1 SGHTA, CDR2 FQGNSA. The CDR3 totals 14 residues. Losses at the gene ends were 5 bases for V and 4 bases for J; bases not matched to a gene: 6. The chain's CDR3 is CASSPGQGGYEQYF. The CDR3 coding sequence is TGTGCCAGCAGCCCGGGACAGGGCGGTTACGAGCAGTACTTC.

This clone was seen just once. J is TRBJ2-1 and V is TRBV24-1, with 7 bases aligning to TRBD1. The CDR3 runs 16 residues. V gave up 5 bases and J gave up 10 bases; unmatched junction bases: 16. The germline V gene has CDR1 KGHDR and CDR2 SFDVKD. The CDR3 nucleotides read TGTGCCACCAGTGGCTTGAGGAGCCGAGGGGGCCGGGAGCAGTTCTTC. This translates into CATSGLRSRGGREQFF.

This CDR3 reads CATSDFHDREQYF. CDR3 DNA sequence: TGTGCCACCAGTGATTTCCATGACAGGGAGCAGTACTTC. The gene calls are TRBV24-1 and TRBJ2-7; a weak D match, TRBD1 (6 bases). This CDR3 is built from 13 residues. The germline CDR1 and CDR2 sequences are KGHDR and SFDVKD. The V and J ends lost 1 base and 7 bases respectively, with 10 bases between them.

The chain couples TRBV18 to TRBJ2-5; the D gene is possibly TRBD1 (6 bases). V lost 5 bases and J 1 base, leaving 11 bases between the germline ends. Germline CDR1 is KGHSH and CDR2 is LQKENI. This CDR3 spans 14 amino acids. CDR3 in DNA: TGTGCCAGCTCATCGCAGACAGGCCAAGAGACCCAGTACTTC. Its translation is CASSSQTGQETQYF.

J is TRBJ1-1 and V is TRBV5-5, with D uncertain. There are 14 residues in the CDR3. Trimming took off 4 bases at V and 4 bases at J, with 14 bases between the two ends. Per germline, CDR1 SGHKS and CDR2 YYEKEE (reference sequence). The CDR3 nucleotides read TGTGCCAGCAGCGTATCGGGGTCGATCACTGAAGCTTTCTTT. Its protein product is CASSVSGSITEAFF.

The genes are TRBV5-1 and TRBJ2-7; TRBD2 matches 11 bases. The junction had 2 bases not matched to a gene; V was cut back by 7 bases and J by 5 bases. The CDR3 has 12 residues. The germline V gene has CDR1 SGHRS and CDR2 YFSETQ. CDR3 coding DNA: TGCGCCAGCTCGACTAGCGGGAACGAGCAGTACTTC. Translated, it gives CASSTSGNEQYF.

This chain joins TRBV7-2 and TRBJ2-1; D call uncertain. V shed 1 base and J shed 6 bases, with 7 bases lying between them. There are 13 residues in the CDR3. Germline CDR1 reads SGHTA; CDR2 reads FQGNSA. CDR3 in DNA: TGTGCCAGCAGCTTAGTACAGATCAATGAGCAGTTCTTC. It encodes CASSLVQINEQFF.

This rearrangement joins TRBV19 to TRBJ2-2; perhaps TRBD1 as D (7 bases). V was shortened by 9 bases and J by 8 bases, with 28 bases between the two germline ends. Looked up from germline, CDR1 is LNHDA and CDR2 is SQIVND (reference sequence). CDR3 length equals 17 residues. The chain's CDR3 is CASRNPGGGSVFGELFF. In DNA, the CDR3 is TGTGCCAGCCGTAACCCAGGAGGGGGCTCGGTATTTGGGGAGCTGTTTTTT.

V usage is TRBV12-3 or TRBV12-4 and J usage is TRBJ2-1; D might be TRBD1 (5 bases). The V gene lost 5 bases and the J gene lost 8 bases, with 13 bases spanning the gap. This CDR3 comprises 13 residues. This chain's CDR3 is CASSAVQGDEQFF. The CDR3 DNA follows: TGTGCCAGCAGTGCAGTGCAGGGTGATGAGCAGTTCTTC.

V gene TRBV2 combines with J gene TRBJ1-2; D is ambiguous. The CDR3 loop spans 13 amino acids. V gave up 2 bases and J gave up 4 bases, with 8 bases separating them. Looked up from germline, CDR1 is SNHLY and CDR2 is FYNNEI. The CDR3 nucleotides read TGTGCCAGCAGTGAATACTTCCTCTATGGCTACACCTTC. It codes for CASSEYFLYGYTF.

This clone was picked up one time. The V call is TRBV5-6, the J call TRBJ1-5, with D maybe TRBD1 (6 bases). The V and J ends lost 0 bases and 6 bases respectively, with 10 bases between them. The CDR3 length is 14 residues. Germline CDR1 and CDR2: SGHDT and YYEEEE. The CDR3 nucleotides are TGTGCCAGCAGCTTGGCAGGGGCGGTTCAGCCCCAGCATTTT. Its translation: CASSLAGAVQPQHF.

The chain recombines TRBV29-1 with TRBJ2-3; a weak D match, TRBD1 (6 bases). V dropped 6 bases and J dropped 0 bases, with 13 bases sitting between them. This CDR3 has 14 amino acids. Per germline, CDR1 SQVTM and CDR2 ANQGSEA. In DNA form, the CDR3 reads TGCAGCGTGGGACAAACCTCTAGCACAGATACGCAGTATTTT. Its protein is CSVGQTSSTDTQYF.

This chain links TRBV11-2 with TRBJ2-7; D unclear. CDR1 and CDR2 (germline): SGHAT, FQNNGV. The V gene lost 1 base and the J gene lost 1 base, with 8 bases spanning the gap. The CDR3 consists of 14 residues. The CDR3 spells CASSLVTFSYEQYF. In DNA, the CDR3 is TGTGCCAGCAGCTTAGTGACTTTTTCCTACGAGCAGTACTTC.

This clone has only one observation. The chain uses TRBV29-1 and TRBJ2-3; a weak D match, TRBD2 (7 bases). There are 15 residues in the CDR3. Germline-derived CDR1 and CDR2 are SQVTM and ANQGSEA. The ends were cut back, 3 bases at V and 3 bases at J, with 16 bases in the middle. The CDR3 region has the DNA TGCAGCGTTGATTCGGGGGGCGGGTTGACAGATACGCAGTATTTT. As protein: CSVDSGGGLTDTQYF.